A selection of T cell receptor beta chains follows, all from one sample in a study of cytomegalovirus exposure and HLA in healthy donors. TCRdb's copy holds only in-frame clones and misses some; the assay was immunoSEQ multiplex PCR. The sample lists about 150,000 clones; roughly 85% were seen once. The sequencing input was PBMCs. Receptors were obtained from a woman in her late teens or twenties in good health and CMV-seronegative. CDR3s include the opening cysteine and the closing phenylalanine or tryptophan. A D gene is named only where the DNA matches it firmly. Some rows have no size entry. The others give once, few or many, or a class for an expanded clone.

CASSLSQYETQYF TGTGCCAGCAGCTTGAGTCAGTACGAGACCCAGTACTTC - - TRBJ2-5 TRBV5-8
CASSSGRGPANYGYTF TGTGCCAGCAGTTCGGGCAGGGGACCCGCTAACTATGGCTACACCTTC few - TRBJ1-2 TRBV2
CASSLGAGNNEQFF TGTGCCAGCAGCTTAGGGGCGGGGAACAATGAGCAGTTCTTC - - TRBJ2-1 TRBV11-3
CASSQIGTGGPSSPLHF TGCGCCAGCAGCCAAATAGGGACAGGCGGCCCAAGTTCACCCCTCCACTTT - TRBD1 TRBJ1-6 TRBV4-1
CASSQGHLYGYTF TGTGCCAGCAGCCAAGGACATTTGTATGGCTACACCTTC - - TRBJ1-2 TRBV14
CASSLGLAGGPSETQYF TGTGCCAGCAGCTTAGGGCTAGCGGGAGGGCCGTCAGAGACCCAGTACTTC many TRBD2 TRBJ2-5 TRBV7-9
CASSSPGVANEKLFF TGTGCCAGCAGCTCCCCGGGGGTGGCTAATGAAAAACTGTTTTTT - - TRBJ1-4 TRBV28
CASSLMGSSYEQYF TGTGCCAGCAGTTTAATGGGCAGTTCCTACGAGCAGTACTTC - - TRBJ2-7 TRBV27
CASSQRLAGGAFSNTGELFF TGCGCCAGCAGCCAACGACTAGCGGGGGGTGCCTTCTCGAACACCGGGGAGCTGTTTTTT few TRBD2 TRBJ2-2 TRBV4-3
CASGKDRGETDTQYF TGTGCCAGTGGGAAGGACAGGGGAGAAACAGATACGCAGTATTTT - TRBD1 TRBJ2-3 TRBV19
CASSHRGAGGDEQYF TGCGCCAGCAGCCACCGCGGGGCGGGAGGGGACGAGCAGTACTTC - TRBD2 TRBJ2-7 TRBV4-3
CASSTGASNQPQHF TGTGCCAGCAGTACAGGGGCGAGCAATCAGCCCCAGCATTTT - TRBD1 TRBJ1-5 TRBV6-5
CASGLVIAQGATGELFF TGTGCTAGTGGTTTGGTAATTGCCCAGGGGGCAACCGGGGAGCTGTTTTTT - TRBD1 TRBJ2-2 TRBV12-5
CASSFGTGASYEQYF TGTGCCAGCAGCTTCGGGACAGGGGCATCCTACGAGCAGTACTTC - TRBD1 TRBJ2-7 TRBV5-6
CASRVTGGYGYTF TGTGCCAGCAGGGTTACAGGGGGGTATGGCTACACCTTC few TRBD1 TRBJ1-2 TRBV27
CASRDRGQTKETQYF TGTGCCAGCAGAGATAGAGGACAGACAAAAGAGACCCAGTACTTC - - TRBJ2-5 TRBV19
CASSPGARGAYEQYF TGTGCCAGCTCGCCCGGAGCCCGAGGTGCCTACGAGCAGTACTTC - - TRBJ2-7 TRBV18
CASSGTSGGAWETQYF TGCGCCAGCAGTGGGACTAGCGGGGGGGCCTGGGAGACCCAGTACTTC - TRBD2 TRBJ2-5 TRBV10-2
CASSPPGQLERGGNEQFF TGTGCCAGCTCACCACCAGGCCAGCTGGAGAGGGGAGGAAATGAGCAGTTCTTC - - TRBJ2-1 TRBV18
CASSAGRGDQPQHF TGTGCCAGCAGCGCCGGCCGGGGGGATCAGCCCCAGCATTTT once - TRBJ1-5 TRBV9
CASSPPVAGANTEAFF TGTGCCAGCTCACCACCCGTAGCGGGTGCGAACACTGAAGCTTTCTTT - - TRBJ1-1 TRBV18
CASSNSGTGETEAFF TGCGCCAGCAGCAATTCCGGGACAGGGGAGACTGAAGCTTTCTTT - TRBD1 TRBJ1-1 TRBV5-1
CASQGLAGRSTDTQYF TGTGCCAGCCAGGGACTAGCGGGGCGAAGCACAGATACGCAGTATTTT - TRBD2 TRBJ2-3 TRBV18
CASSFGHLGLAEYEQYF TGTGCCAGCAGTTTTGGGCACCTGGGACTAGCGGAGTACGAGCAGTACTTC - TRBD2 TRBJ2-7 TRBV28
CASSVAPGRGGTGELFF TGTGCCAGCAGCGTAGCTCCGGGGCGGGGAGGCACCGGGGAGCTGTTTTTT - - TRBJ2-2 TRBV9
CASSLLGGGTNEKLFF TGTGCCAGCAGCTTACTTGGAGGGGGCACTAATGAAAAACTGTTTTTT few TRBD1 TRBJ1-4 TRBV7-8
CASSFGAGGSYEQYF TGCGCCAGCAGCTTTGGAGCGGGGGGCTCCTACGAGCAGTACTTC - TRBD2 TRBJ2-7 TRBV5-1
CASSTGDRGYSPLHF TGTGCCAGCAGTACGGGGGACAGGGGATATTCACCCCTCCACTTT - TRBD1 TRBJ1-6 TRBV6-6
CASSTRGTSGAYEQYF TGCGCCAGCAGCACGCGAGGGACTAGCGGTGCCTACGAGCAGTACTTC - TRBD2 TRBJ2-7 TRBV5-1
CSVLGGGGSADTQYF TGCAGCGTCTTAGGGGGCGGGGGGTCAGCGGATACGCAGTATTTT - - TRBJ2-3 TRBV29-1
CASSLGTGIEKLFF TGTGCCAGCAGCTTAGGGACAGGGATCGAAAAACTGTTTTTT - TRBD1 TRBJ1-4 TRBV11-2
CASSFGTSSNEQFF TGTGCCAGCAGCTTCGGGACTAGCAGCAATGAGCAGTTCTTC - TRBD2 TRBJ2-1 TRBV7-3
CSVARRLGLGEQYF TGCAGCGTGGCCCGGAGACTAGGTCTGGGTGAGCAGTACTTC - - TRBJ2-7 TRBV29-1
CASSSPHRGGETQYF TGTGCCAGCAGTAGCCCACACAGGGGTGGAGAGACCCAGTACTTC - TRBD1 TRBJ2-5 TRBV27
CASSSWTGRSSNQPQHF TGTGCCAGCAGCTCCTGGACAGGACGGTCAAGCAATCAGCCCCAGCATTTT - TRBD1 TRBJ1-5 TRBV5-5
CASSITASGRYNEQFF TGTGCCAGTAGTATAACGGCTAGCGGGAGATACAATGAGCAGTTCTTC - TRBD2 TRBJ2-1 TRBV19
CASSFSGITDTQYF TGCGCCAGCAGCTTCTCGGGGATCACAGATACGCAGTATTTT - - TRBJ2-3 TRBV5-1
CASSLGLAGVTGELFF TGTGCCAGCAGCTTGGGACTAGCGGGGGTTACCGGGGAGCTGTTTTTT few TRBD2 TRBJ2-2 TRBV5-4